The present T cell receptor beta chain was sequenced within a study of blood T cell repertoires in COVID-19. The assay was immunoSEQ multiplex PCR, and TCRdb's table has in-frame clones only and misses some. The sample consists of about 200,000 clones, 78% of them appearing once. V shed 8 bases and J 0 bases; nucleotides not matched to a gene: 7. The germline gives CDR1 MNHEY, CDR2 SVGAGI. The CDR3 loop spans 14 amino acids. This sequence originates from a woman aged 80 or over with active or convalescent COVID-19. Sequencing input: peripheral blood. The V and J genes are TRBV6-5 and TRBJ2-7, with 7 bases that match TRBD2. The CDR3 bases are TGTGCCAGCTCGGGGAGGGCTTCCTCCTACGAGCAGTACTTC. As protein: CASSGRASSYEQYF.